These T cell receptor beta chains were read from a single sample in a study of blood T cell repertoires in COVID-19. Sequencing used immunoSEQ multiplex PCR; TCRdb keeps in-frame clones, though not all of them. The table shows about 250,000 clones, with about nine tenths occurring only once. Source material: PBMCs or T cells enriched from blood (not recorded which). Receptors originate from a man between 18 and 35 years old who had recovered from COVID-19. Each CDR3 is given with its conserved first and last residue. Each record gives: J gene, V gene, clone size, D gene, CDR3 DNA, CDR3 protein. A D gene is named only where the DNA matches it firmly. Rows give clone size only sometimes, using once, few, many, or a class for an expanded clone.

TRBJ2-2,TRBV11-1,NA,TRBD2,TGTGCCAGCAGTTTTAGCGGGACGAACACCGGGGAGCTGTTTTTT,CASSFSGTNTGELFF
TRBJ2-7,TRBV15,NA,TRBD2,TGTGCCACCAGCAGAGAACTAGCGGGAGACCACGAGCAGTACTTC,CATSRELAGDHEQYF
TRBJ1-4,TRBV5-1,few,NA,TGCGCCAGCAGCTGGACTGCAACTAATGAAAAACTGTTTTTT,CASSWTATNEKLFF
TRBJ1-4,TRBV28,NA,NA,TGTGCCAGCAGTCCTACAACTAATGAAAAACTGTTTTTT,CASSPTTNEKLFF
TRBJ2-5,TRBV4-2,few,TRBD2,TGTGCCAGCAGCCAAGATATAGCGGGTCGCCAAGAGACCCAGTACTTC,CASSQDIAGRQETQYF
TRBJ1-2,TRBV5-6,NA,NA,TGTGCCAGCAGCTCTAGGGGGTCTGGGAACTATGGCTACACCTTC,CASSSRGSGNYGYTF
TRBJ1-5,TRBV19,NA,NA,TGTGCCAGTAGCCAGGTGCCAAATCAGCCCCAGCATTTT,CASSQVPNQPQHF
TRBJ1-6,TRBV21-1,NA,NA,TGTGCCAGCATCCAACCGGGACAGGGGGATTCACCCCTCCACTTT,CASIQPGQGDSPLHF
TRBJ2-3,TRBV19,NA,NA,TGTGCCAGTAGTCCCCAGGCTCCACGGCTCACAGATACGCAGTATTTT,CASSPQAPRLTDTQYF
TRBJ1-2,TRBV5-8,NA,NA,TGTGCCAGCAGCTTTGGGCAGAACTATGGCTACACCTTC,CASSFGQNYGYTF
TRBJ2-1,TRBV19,NA,NA,TGTGCCAGTAGTACCCTAGCGCGCCTAAGGCGCTCCTACAATGAGCAGTTCTTC,CASSTLARLRRSYNEQFF
TRBJ1-1,TRBV9,NA,NA,TGTGCCAGCAGCGTAGATTTGGACAGTCGAGGGCCCACTGAAGCTTTCTTT,CASSVDLDSRGPTEAFF
TRBJ1-5,TRBV2,few,NA,TGTGCCAGCAGAGGGGACACCTGGGGCAATCAGCCCCAGCATTTT,CASRGDTWGNQPQHF
TRBJ2-7,TRBV12-3/TRBV12-4,NA,TRBD1,TGTGCCAGCAGTCCCGACAGGGACGAGCAGTACTTC,CASSPDRDEQYF
TRBJ1-4,TRBV12-1,NA,NA,TGTGCCAGCAGCTCCCCTCACATTGCAACTAATGAAAAACTGTTTTTT,CASSSPHIATNEKLFF
TRBJ1-5,TRBV5-5,NA,NA,TGTGCCAGCAGCTTGTCTTCGGTTTATAGCAATCAGCCCCAGCATTTT,CASSLSSVYSNQPQHF
TRBJ2-5,TRBV10-3,NA,NA,TGTGCCATCAGTGACTCCAGGGGAGAGACCCAGTACTTC,CAISDSRGETQYF
TRBJ1-2,TRBV2,NA,NA,TGTGCCAGCAGTGACAGGGCAGGTGCTGGCTACACCTTC,CASSDRAGAGYTF
TRBJ1-6,TRBV11-2,NA,NA,TGTGCCAGCAGCTTAATGCCGGGCTCCTATAATTCACCCCTCCACTTT,CASSLMPGSYNSPLHF
TRBJ2-7,TRBV7-8,NA,TRBD2,TGTGCCACCGCGCCGGGGGGGGCGATGGGGGAGCAGTACTTC,CATAPGGAMGEQYF
TRBJ2-2,TRBV7-2,NA,TRBD2,TGTGCCAGCAGCTTCCAGTCTAGCGGGAGATTTGGTACCGGGGAGCTGTTTTTT,CASSFQSSGRFGTGELFF
TRBJ2-2,TRBV7-9,once,NA,TGTGCCAGCAGTAATTGGACTGTTATCGGGGAGCTGTTTTTT,CASSNWTVIGELFF
TRBJ1-1,TRBV3-1/TRBV3-2,NA,NA,TGTGCCAGCAGCCAAGACCCGTCAGTAAACACTGAAGCTTTCTTT,CASSQDPSVNTEAFF
TRBJ2-3,TRBV5-1,NA,NA,TGCGCCAGCAGCTTGGCTAGCGGCACAGATACGCAGTATTTT,CASSLASGTDTQYF